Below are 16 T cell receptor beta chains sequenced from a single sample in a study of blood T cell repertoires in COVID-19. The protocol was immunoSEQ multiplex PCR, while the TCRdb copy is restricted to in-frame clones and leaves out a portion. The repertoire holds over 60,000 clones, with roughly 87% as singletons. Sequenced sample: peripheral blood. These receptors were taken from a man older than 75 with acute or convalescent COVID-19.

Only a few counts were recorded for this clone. The CDR3 nucleotides read TGTGCCAGCAGCTTGGGGTTAGCGGGAGGGCCTGTCGCAGATACGCAGTATTTT. Translation: CASSLGLAGGPVADTQYF. The rearrangement joins TRBV5-6 to TRBJ2-3, with 11 bases fitting TRBD2. Trimming removed 0 bases from V and 4 bases from J; junction bases left unmatched: 10. CDR3 length: 18 residues. CDR1 and CDR2 (germline): SGHDT, YYEEEE. Variable domain in full (rest from reference TRBV5-6 and TRBJ2-3): DAGVTQSPTHLIKTRGQQVTLRCSPKSGHDTVSWYQQALGQGPQFIFQYYEEEERQRGNFPDRFSGHQFPNYSSELNVNALLLGDSALYLCASSLGLAGGPVADTQYFGPGTRLTVL.

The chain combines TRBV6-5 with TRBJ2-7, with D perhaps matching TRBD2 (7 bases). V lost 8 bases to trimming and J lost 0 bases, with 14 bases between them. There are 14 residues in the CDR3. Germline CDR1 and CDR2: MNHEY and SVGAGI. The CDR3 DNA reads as TGTGCCAGCTCTTCGGGGGGCTCCTCCTACGAGCAGTACTTC. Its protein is CASSSGGSSYEQYF.

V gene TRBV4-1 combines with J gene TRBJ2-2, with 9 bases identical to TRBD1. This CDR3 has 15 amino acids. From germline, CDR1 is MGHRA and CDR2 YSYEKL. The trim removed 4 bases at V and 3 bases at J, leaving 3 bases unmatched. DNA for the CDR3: TGCGCCAGCAGCCCCAGGGACAGGGACACCGGGGAGCTGTTTTTT. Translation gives CASSPRDRDTGELFF.

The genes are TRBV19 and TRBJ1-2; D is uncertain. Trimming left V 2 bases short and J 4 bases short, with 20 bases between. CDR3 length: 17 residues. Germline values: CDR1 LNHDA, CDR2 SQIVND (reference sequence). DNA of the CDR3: TGTGCCAGTAGTATAAGAACCGGCCAAGGCGGTACCTATGGCTACACCTTC. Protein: CASSIRTGQGGTYGYTF.

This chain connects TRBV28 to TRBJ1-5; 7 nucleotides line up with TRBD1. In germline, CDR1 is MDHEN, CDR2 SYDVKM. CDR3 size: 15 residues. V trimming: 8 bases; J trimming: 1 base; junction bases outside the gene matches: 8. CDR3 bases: TGTGCCAGCTCTTTTGGGGGACAGAGCAATCAGCCCCAGCATTTT. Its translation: CASSFGGQSNQPQHF.

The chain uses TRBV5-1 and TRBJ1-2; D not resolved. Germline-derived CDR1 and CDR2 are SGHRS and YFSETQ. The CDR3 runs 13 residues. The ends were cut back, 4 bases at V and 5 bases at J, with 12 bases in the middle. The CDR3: CASSLDNTYGYTF. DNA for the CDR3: TGCGCCAGCAGCCTCGATAATACATATGGCTACACCTTC.

CDR3 loop: CASSQSEQGRNTIYF. The CDR3 nucleotides read TGCGCCAGCAGCCAATCTGAGCAGGGTAGAAACACCATATATTTT. The chain joins TRBV4-1 to TRBJ1-3; D perhaps matches TRBD1 (5 bases). This CDR3 region has 15 residues. Trimming stripped 2 bases from V and 5 bases from J, with 13 bases between. CDR1 and CDR2 (germline): MGHRA, YSYEKL.

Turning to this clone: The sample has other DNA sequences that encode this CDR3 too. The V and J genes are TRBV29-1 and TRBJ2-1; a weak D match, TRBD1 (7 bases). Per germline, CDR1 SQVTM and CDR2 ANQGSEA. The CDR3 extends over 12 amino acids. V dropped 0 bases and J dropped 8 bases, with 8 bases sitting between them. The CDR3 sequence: CSVEDRGDEQFF. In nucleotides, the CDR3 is TGCAGCGTTGAAGACAGGGGGGATGAGCAGTTCTTC.

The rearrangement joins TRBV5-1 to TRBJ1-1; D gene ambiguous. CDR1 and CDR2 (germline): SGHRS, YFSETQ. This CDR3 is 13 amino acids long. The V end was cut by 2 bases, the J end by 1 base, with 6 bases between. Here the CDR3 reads CASSFWPNTEAFF. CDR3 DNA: TGCGCCAGCAGCTTTTGGCCGAACACTGAAGCTTTCTTT.

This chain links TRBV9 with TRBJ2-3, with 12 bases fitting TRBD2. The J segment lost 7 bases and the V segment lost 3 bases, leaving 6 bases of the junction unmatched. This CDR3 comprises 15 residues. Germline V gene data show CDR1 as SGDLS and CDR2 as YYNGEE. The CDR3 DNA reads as TGTGCCAGCAGCGCGACTAGCGGGAGCCAGAATACGCAGTATTTT. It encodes CASSATSGSQNTQYF.

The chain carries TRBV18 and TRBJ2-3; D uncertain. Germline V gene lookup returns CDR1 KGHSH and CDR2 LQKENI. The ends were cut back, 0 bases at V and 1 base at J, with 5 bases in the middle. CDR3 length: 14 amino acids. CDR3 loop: CASSPPGRTDTQYF. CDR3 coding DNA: TGTGCCAGCTCACCACCGGGCCGCACAGATACGCAGTATTTT.

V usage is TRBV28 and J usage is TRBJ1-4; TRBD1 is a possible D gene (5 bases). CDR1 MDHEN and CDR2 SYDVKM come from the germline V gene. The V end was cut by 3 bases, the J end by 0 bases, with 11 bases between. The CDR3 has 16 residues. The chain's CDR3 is CASSLEGAATNEKLFF. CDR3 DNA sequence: TGTGCCAGCAGTTTGGAAGGGGCCGCAACTAATGAAAAACTGTTTTTT.

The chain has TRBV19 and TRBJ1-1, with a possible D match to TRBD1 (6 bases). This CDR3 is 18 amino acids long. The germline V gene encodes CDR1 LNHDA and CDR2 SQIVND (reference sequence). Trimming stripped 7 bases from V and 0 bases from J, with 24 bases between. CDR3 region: CASTPPRRGALMNTEAFF. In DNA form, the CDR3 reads TGTGCCAGTACCCCTCCGCGACGGGGGGCCCTAATGAACACTGAAGCTTTCTTT.

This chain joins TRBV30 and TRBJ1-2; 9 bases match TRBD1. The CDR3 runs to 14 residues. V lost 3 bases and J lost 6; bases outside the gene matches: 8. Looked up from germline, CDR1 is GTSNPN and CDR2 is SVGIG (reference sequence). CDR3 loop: CAWSRGQGGHGYTF. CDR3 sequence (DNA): TGTGCCTGGAGCAGGGGACAGGGCGGCCATGGCTACACCTTC.

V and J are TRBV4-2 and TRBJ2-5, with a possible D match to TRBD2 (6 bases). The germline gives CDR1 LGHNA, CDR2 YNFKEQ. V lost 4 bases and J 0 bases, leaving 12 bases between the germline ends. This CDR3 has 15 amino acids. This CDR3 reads CASSLSGRYQETQYF. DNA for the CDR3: TGTGCCAGCAGCCTTTCGGGGAGGTACCAAGAGACCCAGTACTTC.

CDR3 loop: CSVEGGYTF. The CDR3 DNA reads TGCAGCGTTGAGGGCGGCTACACCTTC. This chain uses TRBV29-1 with TRBJ1-2; no firm D call. The V end was cut by 3 bases, the J end by 8 bases, with 4 bases between. CDR3 length: 9 amino acids. Germline V gene data show CDR1 as SQVTM and CDR2 as ANQGSEA.